Following are 14 T cell receptor beta chains from one sample sequenced in a study of blood T cell repertoires in COVID-19. Data came from immunoSEQ multiplex PCR; TCRdb stores just in-frame clones and leaves some out. Here the sample spans 250,000 to 300,000 clones, roughly nine tenths being singletons. Input material: peripheral blood. The source is a man aged 18 to 35 with active or convalescent COVID-19.

This rearrangement joins TRBV5-6 to TRBJ1-1, with D uncertain. The CDR3 spans 14 residues. V gave up 0 bases and J gave up 2 bases, with 8 bases separating them. Looked up from germline, CDR1 is SGHDT and CDR2 is YYEEEE. CDR3 DNA: TGTGCCAGCAGCTTGGTCTCGGGAAACACTGAAGCTTTCTTT. It translates to CASSLVSGNTEAFF.

The chain carries TRBV5-4 and TRBJ2-7, with 7 bases that match TRBD2. The junction had 11 bases not matched to a gene; V was cut back by 0 bases and J by 8 bases. The CDR3 consists of 15 residues. CDR1 and CDR2 from the germline V gene are SGHNT and YYREEE (reference sequence). Here the CDR3 reads CASSLGESGTSKQYF. As DNA, the CDR3 is TGTGCCAGCAGCTTGGGAGAGAGCGGGACCTCGAAGCAGTACTTC.

In its sample, this clone was seen a few times. This CDR3 is CASSQGTGVNQPQHF. CDR3 DNA: TGCGCCAGCAGCCAAGGGACAGGGGTAAATCAGCCCCAGCATTTT. The chain recombines TRBV4-3 with TRBJ1-5, with 9 bases lining up with TRBD1. With V trimmed by 1 base and J by 4 bases, 2 bases remained unmatched. The CDR3 runs to 15 residues. Germline-derived CDR1 and CDR2 are LGHNA and YSLEER.

V is TRBV19 and J is TRBJ1-1, with a weak D call TRBD1 (5 bases). The CDR3 loop spans 14 amino acids. V shed 6 bases and J shed 0 bases, with 11 bases lying between them. From germline, CDR1 is LNHDA and CDR2 SQIVND (reference sequence). In DNA, the CDR3 is TGTGCCAGTAGCAGTGGACACATGAACACTGAAGCTTTCTTT. Residues: CASSSGHMNTEAFF.

In DNA form, the CDR3 reads TGTGCCACCAGCAGAGATTGGGGGGATGAGTACTTC. Translating it yields CATSRDWGDEYF. V usage is TRBV15 and J usage is TRBJ2-7; the D gene is possibly TRBD2 (6 bases). There are 12 residues in the CDR3. Germline values: CDR1 LNHNV, CDR2 YYDKDF (reference sequence). V shed 0 bases and J shed 11 bases, with 11 bases lying between them.

The chain links TRBV6-5 to TRBJ1-3; D remains ambiguous. V lost 6 bases to trimming and J lost 1 base, with 10 bases between them. Germline lookup yields CDR1 MNHEY and CDR2 SVGAGI. The length of the CDR3 is 14 residues. CDR3 nucleotide sequence: TGTGCCAGCAGAGGGAGGACGTCTGGAAACACCATATATTTT. This translates into CASRGRTSGNTIYF.

This clone was detected only a few times. The chain links TRBV2 to TRBJ2-5; D is unclear. Germline assignment: CDR1 SNHLY and CDR2 FYNNEI. This CDR3 contains 11 residues. The ends were cut back, 7 bases at V and 5 bases at J, with 8 bases in the middle. In DNA, the CDR3 is TGTGCCAGCACAGTCCTCGAGACCCAGTACTTC. This encodes CASTVLETQYF.

The CDR3 region has the DNA TGTGCCAGGGGACAACTCTACGAGCAGTACTTC. Protein product: CARGQLYEQYF. The V gene is TRBV30, the J gene TRBJ2-7; possible D gene TRBD1, 6 bases. The V and J ends lost 8 bases and 3 bases respectively, with 11 bases between them. The CDR3 totals 11 residues. In germline, CDR1 is GTSNPN, CDR2 SVGIG (reference sequence).

CDR3 sequence (DNA): TGCAGTGCTGGTTTGGGGGGAGCTTTCTTT. This translates into CSAGLGGAFF. This chain joins TRBV20-1 and TRBJ1-1, with D perhaps TRBD1 (5 bases). Germline V gene lookup returns CDR1 DFQATT and CDR2 SNEGSKA (reference sequence). CDR3 size: 10 residues. Trimming took off 5 bases at V and 10 bases at J, with 11 bases between the two ends.

The V gene is TRBV12-3 or TRBV12-4, the J gene TRBJ2-7, with a tentative D call TRBD1 (5 bases). V lost 3 bases and J 2 bases, leaving 8 bases between the germline ends. The CDR3 is 13 amino acids. Here the CDR3 DNA reads TGTGCCAGCAGTTTGTTACAGGCCTACGAGCAGTACTTC. Translated, it gives CASSLLQAYEQYF.

The DNA for the CDR3 is TGTGCCAGCAGTTTGCGTTTTCGGGGAAGCCAAGAGACCCAGTACTTC. Its protein is CASSLRFRGSQETQYF. V and J are TRBV6-2 or TRBV6-3 and TRBJ2-5, with D perhaps matching TRBD2 (5 bases). Trimming left V 4 bases short and J 1 base short, with 16 bases between. Germline V gives CDR1 MNHEY, CDR2 SVGEGT. This CDR3 has 16 residues.

The chain carries TRBV11-3 and TRBJ2-7; the D gene is possibly TRBD1 (5 bases). Between the trimmed V and J ends, which lost 2 bases and 1 base, there was a span of 9 bases. The CDR3 spans 14 residues. Germline V gene data show CDR1 as SGHNT and CDR2 as YENEEA. CDR3 loop: CASSLYDRSYEQYF. The CDR3 DNA reads as TGTGCCAGCAGCTTATATGACAGATCCTACGAGCAGTACTTC.

The genes are TRBV10-3 and TRBJ2-5, with 8 bases that match TRBD2. The CDR3 contains 15 residues. V shed 10 bases and J 2 bases; nucleotides not matched to a gene: 12. The germline CDR1 and CDR2 sequences are ENHRY and SYGVKD. The CDR3: CATGATSALQETQYF. DNA of the CDR3: TGTGCCACGGGTGCGACTAGCGCTCTTCAAGAGACCCAGTACTTC.

This clone was counted once. This chain uses TRBV5-4 with TRBJ2-2; unclear D gene. CDR3 size: 15 residues. Trimming stripped 4 bases from V and 1 base from J, with 11 bases between. CDR1 and CDR2 (germline): SGHNT, YYREEE (reference sequence). This chain's CDR3 is CASSPTRRNTGELFF. In DNA form, the CDR3 reads TGTGCCAGCAGCCCTACTCGTAGGAACACCGGGGAGCTGTTTTTT. The whole variable domain, remainder taken from reference TRBV5-4 and TRBJ2-2, is ETGVTQSPTHLIKTRGQQVTLRCSSQSGHNTVSWYQQALGQGPQFIFQYYREEENGRGNFPPRFSGLQFPNYSSELNVNALELDDSALYLCASSPTRRNTGELFFGEGSRLTVL.